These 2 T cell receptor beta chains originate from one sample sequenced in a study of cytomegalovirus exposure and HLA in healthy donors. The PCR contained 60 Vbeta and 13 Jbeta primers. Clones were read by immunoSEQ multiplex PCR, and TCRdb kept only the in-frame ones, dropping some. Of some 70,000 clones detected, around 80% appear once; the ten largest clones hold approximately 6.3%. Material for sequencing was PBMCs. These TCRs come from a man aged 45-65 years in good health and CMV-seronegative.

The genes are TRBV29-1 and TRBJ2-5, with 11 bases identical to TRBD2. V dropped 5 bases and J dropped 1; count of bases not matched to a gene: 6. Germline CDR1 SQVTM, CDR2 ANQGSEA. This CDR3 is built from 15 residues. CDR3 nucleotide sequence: TGCAGCGTTACGAGACTAGCGGGGACCCAAGAGACCCAGTACTTC. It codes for CSVTRLAGTQETQYF.

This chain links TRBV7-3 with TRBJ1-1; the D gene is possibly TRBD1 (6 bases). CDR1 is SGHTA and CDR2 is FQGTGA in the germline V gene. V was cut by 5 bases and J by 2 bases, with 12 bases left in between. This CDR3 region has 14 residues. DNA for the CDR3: TGTGCCAGCAGCCAACAGGGAGTAAACACTGAAGCTTTCTTT. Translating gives CASSQQGVNTEAFF.